Each of the 22 T cell receptor beta chains below was sequenced from the same sample in a study of human T cells and chemical hapten exposure. Time point here: healthy volunteer bleed at 6 weeks. Total RNA was isolated from unfractionated whole blood. TCRdb redid the calling of the RACE reads with MiXCR, one entry per CDR3 protein. The sample has 65,000 to 95,000 distinct CDR3 sequences; over 6.5% are singletons. Sequencing was carried out using whole blood. The origin of the receptors is a female donor in good health. Some clones in this sample may be carry-over from other donors' samples.

This clonotype came up many times. J is TRBJ1-5 and V is TRBV12-3 or TRBV12-4, with TRBD1 identical over 7 bases. The CDR3 is 16 residues long. V lost 3 bases to trimming and J lost 2 bases; unmatched junction nucleotides: 7. The CDR3 loop reads CASSFRRDRGNQPQHF. CDR3 nucleotide sequence: TGTGCCAGCAGTTTCCGCCGGGACAGAGGCAATCAGCCCCAGCATTTT.

The chain has TRBV5-6 and TRBJ2-7; 11 bases agree with TRBD1. The V segment lost 0 bases and the J segment 0 bases; nucleotides outside the gene matches: 8. Germline V gene sequence: CDR1 SGHDT, CDR2 YYEEEE. There are 18 residues in the CDR3. The CDR3 DNA follows: TGTGCCAGCAGCTTGGGGACAGGGGGCAGTTTGACCTCCTACGAGCAGTACTTC. Translated, it gives CASSLGTGGSLTSYEQYF. The full variable domain, rest sourced from reference TRBV5-6 and TRBJ2-7, is DAGVTQSPTHLIKTRGQQVTLRCSPKSGHDTVSWYQQALGQGPQFIFQYYEEEERQRGNFPDRFSGHQFPNYSSELNVNALLLGDSALYLCASSLGTGGSLTSYEQYFGPGTRLTVT.

This clonotype was counted at least ten times. V usage is TRBV6-2 or TRBV6-3 and J usage is TRBJ2-7; 7 positions agree with TRBD1. Germline lookup yields CDR1 MNHEY and CDR2 SVGEGT. This CDR3 is 14 amino acids long. Trimming removed 4 bases from V and 4 bases from J; junction bases left unmatched: 7. CDR3 sequence (DNA): TGTGCCAGCAGTTTCTCCGACAGGGCATACGAGCAGTACTTC. Its protein is CASSFSDRAYEQYF.

This clonotype was counted ten times or more. The gene calls are TRBV5-5 and TRBJ2-5; 11 nucleotides align to TRBD2. The CDR3 is 18 amino acids. CDR1 SGHKS and CDR2 YYEKEE come from the germline V gene (reference sequence). With V trimmed by 5 bases and J by 1 base, 13 bases remained unmatched. CDR3 sequence reads: CASRGGQVGTSGQETQYF. Here the CDR3 DNA reads TGTGCCAGCAGGGGGGGACAGGTCGGGACTAGCGGCCAAGAGACCCAGTACTTC. Full variable domain (remainder filled in from reference TRBV5-5 and TRBJ2-5): DAGVTQSPTHLIKTRGQQVTLRCSPISGHKSVSWYQQVLGQGPQFIFQYYEKEERGRGNFPDRFSARQFPNYSSELNVNALLLGDSALYLCASRGGQVGTSGQETQYFGPGTRLLVL.

The chain recombines TRBV7-9 with TRBJ2-3; no definite D call. There are 16 residues in the CDR3. V lost 5 bases to trimming and J lost 4 bases, with 19 bases between them. Germline CDR1 is SEHNR and CDR2 is FQNEAQ (reference sequence). CDR3 loop: CASSAVPSTPPDTQYF. The CDR3 DNA reads as TGTGCCAGCAGCGCGGTCCCCTCCACCCCCCCAGATACGCAGTATTTT.

CDR3: CASSWGFGLSDTQYF. The CDR3 DNA reads as TGTGCCAGCAGTTGGGGTTTTGGCTTATCAGATACGCAGTATTTT. V gene TRBV27 combines with J gene TRBJ2-3; D ambiguous. Trimming shortened V by 4 bases and J by 4 bases, and 15 bases separated the two germline ends. The CDR3 is 15 residues long. Germline assignment: CDR1 MNHEY and CDR2 SMNVEV (reference sequence).

This clonotype was seen a few times. The chain joins TRBV27 to TRBJ2-7; 8 bases are a match to TRBD1. J lost 2 bases, V lost 1 base, and 4 bases had no gene match. CDR3 size: 15 residues. The germline gives CDR1 MNHEY, CDR2 SMNVEV (reference sequence). The CDR3 is CASSLWDRIAYEQYF. The CDR3 DNA reads as TGTGCCAGCAGTTTATGGGACAGGATCGCCTACGAGCAGTACTTC.

Ten or more counts support this clonotype. This sequence joins TRBV7-8 and TRBJ2-3; the match to TRBD2 covers 10 bases. The V segment lost 10 bases and the J segment 3 bases; nucleotides outside the gene matches: 10. Germline V gene data show CDR1 as SGHVS and CDR2 as FQNEAQ. The CDR3 spans 15 residues. The CDR3 nucleotides read TGTGCCACCCGAAGGACTAGCGGAAAAACAGATACGCAGTATTTT. Its protein product is CATRRTSGKTDTQYF.

This clonotype was seen a few times. The chain joins TRBV7-3 to TRBJ2-5; D remains ambiguous. V shed 1 base and J shed 5 bases, with 5 bases lying between them. Germline CDR1 is SGHTA and CDR2 is FQGTGA. The CDR3 spans 12 residues. In DNA, the CDR3 is TGTGCCAGCAGCTTAAATAGGGAGACCCAGTACTTC. This codes for CASSLNRETQYF.

In this sample, this clonotype turned up a few times. Since a much larger clone is just one base distant, this may be a read error. This chain connects TRBV15 to TRBJ1-4; 12 positions match TRBD1. CDR1 is LNHNV and CDR2 is YYDKDF in the germline V gene (reference sequence). The CDR3 extends over 18 amino acids. Trimming at V came to 1 base and at J to 5 bases, leaving 8 bases not matched to a gene. CDR3 sequence (DNA): TGTGCCACCAGCAGAGTCGGGACAGGGGGCGCAAGCAATGAAAAACTGTTTTTT. Translating it yields CATSRVGTGGASNEKLFF.

V is TRBV2 and J is TRBJ1-5; a possible D gene is TRBD1 (5 bases). This CDR3 has 15 residues. From germline, CDR1 is SNHLY and CDR2 FYNNEI. The germline V and J ends were trimmed by 7 bases and 1 base, with 14 bases remaining between them. CDR3 bases: TGTGCCAGCATGTGGGGGTTGGAAAGCAATCAGCCCCAGCATTTT. Translating it yields CASMWGLESNQPQHF.

The gene calls are TRBV20-1 and TRBJ2-1; 12 positions match TRBD2. CDR1 is DFQATT and CDR2 is SNEGSKA in the germline V gene (reference sequence). The CDR3 has 14 residues. The V and J ends lost 6 bases and 6 bases, in that order; junction bases with no gene match: 6. CDR3 region: CSAQLAGGRNEQFF. CDR3 in DNA: TGCAGTGCCCAGCTAGCGGGGGGGCGCAATGAGCAGTTCTTC.

This clonotype showed up many times. The V call is TRBV28, the J call TRBJ2-5; the D gene is possibly TRBD1 (6 bases). The CDR3 extends over 15 amino acids. Germline CDR1 reads MDHEN; CDR2 reads SYDVKM. Trimming removed 4 bases at V and 6 bases at J, with 18 bases between. In DNA, the CDR3 is TGTGCCAGCAGTTCCAGACAGGCATGGGAAAAGACCCAGTACTTC. Translating gives CASSSRQAWEKTQYF.

Written as DNA, the CDR3 is TGTGCCAGCAAACACACAGGGGCCCAAGAGACCCAGTACTTC. Translating it yields CASKHTGAQETQYF. V and J are TRBV12-3 or TRBV12-4 and TRBJ2-5; 7 nucleotides match TRBD1. V lost 7 bases and J lost 1; bases outside the gene matches: 6. CDR3 size: 14 residues.

This clonotype was observed a few times. The V call is TRBV10-3, the J call TRBJ1-4; the match to TRBD1 covers 9 bases. The CDR3 extends over 11 amino acids. CDR1 ENHRY and CDR2 SYGVKD come from the germline V gene. V was clipped by 10 bases and J by 11 bases; unmatched bases: 5. CDR3 bases: TGTGCCAGCGGTGACAGGGGGAAACTGTTTTTT. Encoded protein: CASGDRGKLFF.

This clonotype has ten or more counts. V usage is TRBV4-3 and J usage is TRBJ2-3, with D unresolved. V gave up 4 bases and J gave up 1 base, with 15 bases separating them. This CDR3 comprises 16 residues. Germline CDR1 LGHNA, CDR2 YSLEER. The DNA for the CDR3 is TGCGCCAGCAGCCGACACTGGCGTGGAGGCACAGATACGCAGTATTTT. Translating gives CASSRHWRGGTDTQYF.

Of note for this clonotype: The junction departs from germline at one end; a sequencing error may be responsible. The chain is built from TRBV12-3 or TRBV12-4 and TRBJ2-3, with TRBD2 matching 15 bases. The CDR3 totals 22 residues. The CDR3 is CASSLSGTSGGMLIWVPDKQYF. DNA for the CDR3: TGTGCCAGCAGTTTAAGCGGGACTAGCGGGGGGATGTTGATTTGGGTACCAGATAAGCAGTATTTT.

This clonotype was recorded many times. V usage is TRBV20-1 and J usage is TRBJ2-5; 7 bases map to TRBD2. The trim removed 5 bases at V and 4 bases at J, leaving 19 bases unmatched. Germline loops: CDR1 DFQATT, CDR2 SNEGSKA (reference sequence). The CDR3 consists of 17 residues. CDR3 coding DNA: TGCAGTGCTGGAGGGAACAAAGTCGGCGGGGGAGGAGAGACCCAGTACTTC. This encodes CSAGGNKVGGGGETQYF.

This clonotype was picked up many times. The chain links TRBV25-1 to TRBJ1-1, with no clear D. CDR1 is MGHDK, CDR2 SYGVNS, per germline. The CDR3 has 13 amino acids. V lost 5 bases and J 1 base, leaving 8 bases between the germline ends. The CDR3 reads CASSFRSNTEAFF. As DNA, the CDR3 is TGTGCCAGCAGTTTCCGGTCGAACACTGAAGCTTTCTTT.

The genes are TRBV29-1 and TRBJ2-5, with TRBD2 as a possible D gene (7 bases). Germline assignment: CDR1 SQVTM and CDR2 ANQGSEA. This CDR3 spans 15 amino acids. V lost 7 bases and J lost 1, with 19 bases in between. CDR3 loop: CSASEGGHSQETQYF. Written as DNA, the CDR3 is TGCAGCGCCTCAGAGGGGGGGCACTCCCAAGAGACCCAGTACTTC.

Many counts were recorded for this clonotype. This chain connects TRBV20-1 to TRBJ1-1, with TRBD1 as a possible D gene (6 bases). V was trimmed by 3 bases and J by 6 bases, leaving 17 bases between them. Germline V gene data show CDR1 as DFQATT and CDR2 as SNEGSKA (reference sequence). The CDR3 length is 14 residues. The CDR3 DNA follows: TGCAGTGCTAGTGATTACAGGGTGGGTCCTGAAGCTTTCTTT. It codes for CSASDYRVGPEAFF.

This clonotype was observed at least ten times. The chain has TRBV6-6 and TRBJ2-6; D tentatively fits TRBD1 or TRBD2 (5 bases each). CDR3 length: 15 residues. Trimming removed 4 bases at V and 2 bases at J, with 9 bases between. CDR1 and CDR2 (germline): MNHNY, SVGAGI (reference sequence). CDR3 protein: CASSSGAPGANVLTF. DNA of the CDR3: TGTGCCAGCAGTTCCGGGGCCCCTGGGGCCAACGTCCTGACTTTC.